This T cell receptor (beta chain) appears in the sequencing data of a study of blood T cell repertoires in COVID-19 (dated by TCRdb to about 2020). In the study overall: The collaborator samples originated in the United States, Italy and Spain and spanned the acute and convalescent phases of COVID-19. The prospective study material was composed of cDNA or gDNA derived from T cells, B-cell-depleted T cells, or PBMCs. The dataset comprised deeply sampled blood TCRbeta repertoires from subjects exposed to, actively infected with, or recovered from COVID-19. A freely available public database, intended as a resource for researchers studying the immune response to SARS-CoV-2, is where the repertoires were released. The samples were drawn from two sources: the first 160 participants of the ongoing ImmuneRACE study, and some 1,300 subjects contributed by 6 global collaborators. Sample metadata almost always included a de-identified subject ID, COVID-19 status, age in years and sex. Where HLA class I and class II types were available, the types were taken from metadata supplied by the sample provider, not from assay-based typing. General findings and caveats noted by the study authors: The quantity of clinical and demographic metadata differed by source and by participant and was supplied without curation.

Participants in the prospective study were enrolled through a virtual design, were aged roughly 18 to 100 years, and lived in roughly 24 United States geographic areas. In the prospective study, participants were assigned to cohorts based on the clinical history participants reported in a screening survey and a study questionnaire. In the prospective study, whole blood, serum and a nasopharyngeal or oropharyngeal swab were collected from each participant by mobile phlebotomists. Participants in the prospective study had the option to provide additional blood draws and questionnaires over a roughly 2-month period. Before DNA extraction, prospective study blood samples were shipped either frozen or at room temperature. A note on this clone: Its cognate antigen has yet to be identified. Base qualities are not recorded, but no much larger clone differs from it by a single base.

The immunoSEQ Assay, a bias-controlled multiplex PCR, was used to amplify TCRbeta CDR3 regions from genomic DNA. Concerning the study's data processing: The number of nucleated cells in each sample was estimated from the amplification of reference gene primers within the assay. Sequence reads were collapsed and filtered to measure the absolute abundance of every unique TCRbeta CDR3 rearrangement. Productive Simpson clonality was computed per sample as the square root of Simpson's diversity index over productive rearrangements. Held by TCRdb, this immuneACCESS table contains in-frame sequences only and omits some clones. Under half of the omission traces to an unresolved V gene where checked; the cause of the rest is unknown. Clonal size and the V and J genes are those of that table, whereas D and trimming came from the DNA. In all, the sample holds 88,000 or so clones, and roughly 89% of those were seen once. Together, the top ten hold 1% to 1.5% of the sample.

From a lookup of the germline V gene, CDR1 and CDR2 are SGDLS and YYNGEE. Clipping removes 4 bases from V and 2 bases from J, with 8 as the unmatched junction base count. Including cysteine and phenylalanine, the CDR3 has 16 amino acids. The sequence is cut down to CDR3 DNA, 48 bases in frame from base 1. This TCR was recovered from a woman in her forties or fifties with acute COVID-19. The specimen was PBMCs or T cells enriched from blood (not recorded which). Recombination linked TRBV9 to TRBJ1-5; a stretch of 8 junction bases matches TRBD1. The CDR3 region has the sequence CASSSQGDPGNQPQHF. The sequenced DNA is TGTGCCAGCAGCTCACAGGGGGATCCGGGCAATCAGCCCCAGCATTTT. The full variable domain, with segments outside the CDR3 supplied by the reference TRBV9 and TRBJ1-5 proteins, appears as DSGVTQTPKHLITATGQRVTLRCSPRSGDLSVYWYQQSLDQGLQFLIQYYNGEERAKGNILERFSAQQFPDLHSELNLSSLELGDSALYFCASSSQGDPGNQPQHFGDGTRLSIL.